The clone carrying this T cell receptor beta chain has only one observation. One end of the junction fails to match germline, which may point to a read error. The source of the sample is a study of shared T cell receptors in the human thymus. Profiled with immunoSEQ multiplex PCR; TCRdb holds only in-frame clones, not every one. The sample has hundreds of thousands of clones, over 75% seen once; the top ten hold more than 0.008%. The CDR3 runs 18 residues. The germline V gene encodes CDR1 SGHRS and CDR2 YFSETQ. The same data also went into a second study, on human thymus T cells. That study reports: A high degree of thymic repertoire overlap among unrelated individuals was reported in related research.

Sequencing used thymocytes. This rearrangement joins TRBV5-1 to TRBJ1-2, with 8 positions matching TRBD1. This TCR came from a girl under two years old with a congenital heart defect. As DNA, the CDR3 is TGCGCCAGCAGCTCACGAGGACAGGGCGATAGTCCTAACTATGGCTACATCTTC. As protein: CASSSRGQGDSPNYGYIF. Drawing the rest from reference TRBV5-1 and TRBJ1-2, the complete variable domain is KAGVTQTPRYLIKTRGQQVTLSCSPISGHRSVSWYQQTPGQGLQFLFEYFSETQRNKGNFPGRFSGRQFSNSRSEMNVSTLELGDSALYLCASSSRGQGDSPNYGYIFGSGTRLTVV.